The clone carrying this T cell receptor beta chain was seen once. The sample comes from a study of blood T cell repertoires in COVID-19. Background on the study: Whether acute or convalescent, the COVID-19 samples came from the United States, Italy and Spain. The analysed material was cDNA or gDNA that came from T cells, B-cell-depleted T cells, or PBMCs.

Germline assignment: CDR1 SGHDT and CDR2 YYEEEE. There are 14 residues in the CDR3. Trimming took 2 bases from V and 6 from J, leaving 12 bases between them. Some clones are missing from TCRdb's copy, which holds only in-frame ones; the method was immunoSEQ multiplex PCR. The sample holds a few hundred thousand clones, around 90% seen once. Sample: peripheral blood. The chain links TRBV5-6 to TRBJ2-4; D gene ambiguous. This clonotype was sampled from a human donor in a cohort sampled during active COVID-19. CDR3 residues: CASSFDPTLNIQYF. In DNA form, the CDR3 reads TGTGCCAGCAGCTTTGATCCTACTCTAAACATTCAGTACTTC.